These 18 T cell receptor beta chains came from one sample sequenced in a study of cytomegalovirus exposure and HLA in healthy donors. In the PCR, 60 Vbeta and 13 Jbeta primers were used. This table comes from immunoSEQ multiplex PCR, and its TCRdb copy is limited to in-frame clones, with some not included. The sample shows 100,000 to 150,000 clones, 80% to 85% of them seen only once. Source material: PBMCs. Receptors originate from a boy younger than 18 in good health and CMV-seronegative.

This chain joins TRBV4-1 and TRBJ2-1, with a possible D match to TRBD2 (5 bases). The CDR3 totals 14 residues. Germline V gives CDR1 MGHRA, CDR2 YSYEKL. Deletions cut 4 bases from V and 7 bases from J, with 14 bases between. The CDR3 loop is CASSPRNGVNEQFF. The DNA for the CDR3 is TGCGCCAGCAGCCCCAGGAACGGGGTAAATGAGCAGTTCTTC.

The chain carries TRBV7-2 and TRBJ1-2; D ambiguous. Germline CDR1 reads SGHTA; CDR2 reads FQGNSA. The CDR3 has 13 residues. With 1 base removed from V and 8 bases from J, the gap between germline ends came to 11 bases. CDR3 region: CASSLVAFEGYTF. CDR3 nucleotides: TGTGCCAGCAGCTTAGTTGCCTTCGAGGGCTACACCTTC.

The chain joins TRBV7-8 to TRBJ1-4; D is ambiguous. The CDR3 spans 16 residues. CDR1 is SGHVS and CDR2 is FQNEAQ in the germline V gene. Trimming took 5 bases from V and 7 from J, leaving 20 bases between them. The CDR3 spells CASSPIPRSGREKLFF. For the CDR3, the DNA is TGTGCCAGCAGCCCGATCCCCCGGAGTGGCCGTGAAAAACTGTTTTTT. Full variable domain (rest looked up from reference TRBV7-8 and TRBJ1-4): GAGVSQSPRYKVAKRGQDVALRCDPISGHVSLFWYQQALGQGPEFLTYFQNEAQLDKSGLPSDRFFAERPEGSVSTLKIQRTQQEDSAVYLCASSPIPRSGREKLFFGSGTQLSVL.

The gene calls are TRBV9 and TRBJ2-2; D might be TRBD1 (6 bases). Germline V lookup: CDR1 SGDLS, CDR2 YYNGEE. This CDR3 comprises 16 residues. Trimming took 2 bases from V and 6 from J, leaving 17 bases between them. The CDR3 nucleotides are TGTGCCAGCAGCGTCCCCAGGGGTCTCGGGGCCGGGGAGCTGTTTTTT. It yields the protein CASSVPRGLGAGELFF.

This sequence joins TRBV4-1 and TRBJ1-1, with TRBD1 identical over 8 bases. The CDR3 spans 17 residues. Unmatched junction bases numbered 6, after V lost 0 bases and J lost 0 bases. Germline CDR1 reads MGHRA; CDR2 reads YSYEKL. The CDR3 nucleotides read TGCGCCAGCAGCCAAGAGGGGACAGGTTGGATGAACACTGAAGCTTTCTTT. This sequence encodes CASSQEGTGWMNTEAFF.

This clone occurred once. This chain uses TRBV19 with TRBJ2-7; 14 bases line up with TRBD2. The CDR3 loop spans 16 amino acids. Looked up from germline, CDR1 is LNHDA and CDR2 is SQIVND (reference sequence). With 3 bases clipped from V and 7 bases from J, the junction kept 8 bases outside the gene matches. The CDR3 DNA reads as TGTGCCAGTAGTATCCGGACTAGCGGGAGGCTGGGGGAGCAGTACTTC. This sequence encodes CASSIRTSGRLGEQYF.

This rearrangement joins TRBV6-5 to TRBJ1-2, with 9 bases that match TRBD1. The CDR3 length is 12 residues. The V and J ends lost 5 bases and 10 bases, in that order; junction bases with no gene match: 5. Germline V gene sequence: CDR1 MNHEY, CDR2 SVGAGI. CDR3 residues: CASSPRDRDYTF. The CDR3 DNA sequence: TGTGCCAGCAGTCCCCGGGACAGGGACTACACCTTC.

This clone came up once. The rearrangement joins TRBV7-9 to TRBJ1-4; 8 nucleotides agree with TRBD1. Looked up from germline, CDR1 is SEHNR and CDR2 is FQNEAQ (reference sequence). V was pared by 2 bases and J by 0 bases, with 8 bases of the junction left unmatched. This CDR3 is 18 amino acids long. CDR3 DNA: TGTGCCAGCAGCTTACTGACAGGGGACCTAGCAACTAATGAAAAACTGTTTTTT. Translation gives CASSLLTGDLATNEKLFF.

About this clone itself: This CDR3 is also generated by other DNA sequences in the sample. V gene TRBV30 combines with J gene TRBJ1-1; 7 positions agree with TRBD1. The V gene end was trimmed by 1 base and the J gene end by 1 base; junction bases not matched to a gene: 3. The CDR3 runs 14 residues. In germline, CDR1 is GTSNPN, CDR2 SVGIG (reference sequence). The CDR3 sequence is CAWSEGAGNTEAFF. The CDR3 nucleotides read TGTGCCTGGAGTGAGGGGGCAGGGAACACTGAAGCTTTCTTT.

The CDR3 protein is CASSKWGRGVPEAFF. The DNA of the CDR3 is TGTGCCAGCAGCAAATGGGGGAGGGGGGTACCTGAAGCTTTCTTT. The rearrangement links TRBV21-1 to TRBJ1-1. TRBV21-1 is classified as a pseudogene. CDR3 length: 15 residues.

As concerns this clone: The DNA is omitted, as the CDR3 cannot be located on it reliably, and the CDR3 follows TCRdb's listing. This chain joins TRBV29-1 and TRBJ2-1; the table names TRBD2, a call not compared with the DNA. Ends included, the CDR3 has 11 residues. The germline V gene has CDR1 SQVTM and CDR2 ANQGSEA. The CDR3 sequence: CSVVASGIRIF.

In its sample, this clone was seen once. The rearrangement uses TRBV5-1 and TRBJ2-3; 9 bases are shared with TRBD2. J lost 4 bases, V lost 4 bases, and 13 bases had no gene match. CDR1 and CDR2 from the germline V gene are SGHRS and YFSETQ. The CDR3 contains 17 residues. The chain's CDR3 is CASSLLRSAGGADTQYF. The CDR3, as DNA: TGCGCCAGCAGCCTATTACGATCAGCGGGAGGTGCAGATACGCAGTATTTT.

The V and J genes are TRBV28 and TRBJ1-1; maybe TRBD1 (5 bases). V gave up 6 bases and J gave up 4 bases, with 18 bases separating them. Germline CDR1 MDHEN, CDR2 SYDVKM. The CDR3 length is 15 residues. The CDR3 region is CASSPSSGAGTEAFF. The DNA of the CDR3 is TGTGCCAGCAGCCCCTCGAGCGGGGCGGGCACTGAAGCTTTCTTT.

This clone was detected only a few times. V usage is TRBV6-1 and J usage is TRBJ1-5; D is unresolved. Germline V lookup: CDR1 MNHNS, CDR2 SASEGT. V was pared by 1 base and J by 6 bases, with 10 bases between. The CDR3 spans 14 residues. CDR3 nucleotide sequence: TGTGCCAGCAGTGAAGGCGGAGAGAGTCAGCCCCAGCATTTT. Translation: CASSEGGESQPQHF.

Written as DNA, the CDR3 is TGTGCCAGCAGTCGTGGACAGGGGGTTGGCTACACCTTC. Its protein is CASSRGQGVGYTF. V usage is TRBV14 and J usage is TRBJ1-2; 10 bases match TRBD1. The germline V gene has CDR1 SGHDN and CDR2 FVKESK. Unmatched junction bases numbered 5, after V lost 6 bases and J lost 7 bases. This CDR3 contains 13 residues.

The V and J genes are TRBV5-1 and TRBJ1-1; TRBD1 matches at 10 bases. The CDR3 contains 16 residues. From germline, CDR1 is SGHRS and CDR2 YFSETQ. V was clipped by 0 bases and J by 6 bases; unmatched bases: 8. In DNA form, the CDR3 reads TGCGCCAGCAGCTTGGGACAGGGGGCAATTGAGGCTGAAGCTTTCTTT. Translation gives CASSLGQGAIEAEAFF.

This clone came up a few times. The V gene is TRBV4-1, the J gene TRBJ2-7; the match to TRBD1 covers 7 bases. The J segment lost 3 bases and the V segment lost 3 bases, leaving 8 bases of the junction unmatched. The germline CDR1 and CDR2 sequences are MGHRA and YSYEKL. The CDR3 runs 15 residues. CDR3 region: CASSQSPDRDYEQYF. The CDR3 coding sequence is TGCGCCAGCAGCCAGTCCCCCGACAGGGACTACGAGCAGTACTTC.

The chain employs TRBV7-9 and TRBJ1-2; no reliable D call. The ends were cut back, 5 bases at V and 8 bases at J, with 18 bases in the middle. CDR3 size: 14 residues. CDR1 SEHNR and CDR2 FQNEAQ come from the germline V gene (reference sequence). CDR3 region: CASSPTHSPLGYTF. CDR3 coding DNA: TGTGCCAGCAGCCCCACACATAGCCCCTTGGGCTACACCTTC.